This entry is about one TCR beta chain. Its antigen is not identified. The sample comes from a study of CD8 T cells in Susac syndrome. Points from the study as a whole: The study admitted that it had a relatively small number of individuals in its TCR sequencing and HLA analysis.

Germline V lookup: CDR1 SGHDT, CDR2 YYEEEE. Trimming cost V 4 bases and J 7 bases; bases outside gene matches: 8. The CDR3 totals 14 residues. Bulk CD8+ and CD4+ cells came from magnetic negative isolation; CD8+ TEMRA by FACS. Reverse transcription of 0.5 to 1 ug RNA was carried out with random hexamers. An immunoSEQ multiplex PCR generated amplified TCR beta CDR3 products spanning 54 Vbeta and 13 Jbeta. TCRdb ran MiXCR on the immunoSEQ multiplex PCR reads and lists one entry per CDR3 protein. The sample has about 300,000 distinct CDR3 sequences, just over 90% seen once. The V gene is TRBV5-6, the J gene TRBJ2-7; the match to TRBD1 covers 10 bases. The sequenced sample was CD4+ T cells from PBMCs. This TCR was recovered from a human donor with multiple sclerosis. CDR3 sequence reads: CASSPMGQGREQYF. CDR3 in DNA: TGTGCCAGCAGCCCGATGGGACAGGGGCGTGAGCAGTACTTC. Looking up the rest from reference TRBV5-6 and TRBJ2-7 gives the full variable domain: DAGVTQSPTHLIKTRGQQVTLRCSPKSGHDTVSWYQQALGQGPQFIFQYYEEEERQRGNFPDRFSGHQFPNYSSELNVNALLLGDSALYLCASSPMGQGREQYFGPGTRLTVT.